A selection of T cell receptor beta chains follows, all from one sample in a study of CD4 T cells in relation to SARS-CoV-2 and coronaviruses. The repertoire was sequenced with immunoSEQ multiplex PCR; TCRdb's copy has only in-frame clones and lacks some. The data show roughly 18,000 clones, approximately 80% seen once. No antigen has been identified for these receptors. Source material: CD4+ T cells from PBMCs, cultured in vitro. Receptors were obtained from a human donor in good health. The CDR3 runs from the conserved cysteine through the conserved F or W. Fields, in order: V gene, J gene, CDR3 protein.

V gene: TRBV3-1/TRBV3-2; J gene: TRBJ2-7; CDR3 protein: CASSQGGRGHYEQYF
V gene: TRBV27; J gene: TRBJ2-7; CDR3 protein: CASSLSSQGAAEQYF
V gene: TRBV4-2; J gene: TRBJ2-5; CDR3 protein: CASSQILQETQYF
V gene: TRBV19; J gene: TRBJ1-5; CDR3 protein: CASSRGGLGNQPQHF
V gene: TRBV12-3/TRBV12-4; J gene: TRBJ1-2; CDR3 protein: CASSLGWYGYTF
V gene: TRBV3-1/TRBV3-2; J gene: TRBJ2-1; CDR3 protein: CASRVTPSSYNEQFF
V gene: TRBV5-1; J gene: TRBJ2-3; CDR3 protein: CASSLAATPDTQYF
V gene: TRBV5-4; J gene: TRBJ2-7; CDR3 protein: CASSLRGGDEQYF
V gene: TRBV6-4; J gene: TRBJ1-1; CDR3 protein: CASSADIGGAEAFF
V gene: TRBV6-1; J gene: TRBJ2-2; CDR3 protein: CASSEGNTGELFF
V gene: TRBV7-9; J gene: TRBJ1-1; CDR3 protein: CASSPGPTNTEAFF
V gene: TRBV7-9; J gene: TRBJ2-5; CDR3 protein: CASSLGGGRQETQYF
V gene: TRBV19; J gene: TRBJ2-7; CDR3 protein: CASSNRTGFYEQYF
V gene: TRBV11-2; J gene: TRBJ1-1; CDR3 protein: CASSTDRGRTEAFF
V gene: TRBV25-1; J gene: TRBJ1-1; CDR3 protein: CASSDWTGRTEAFF
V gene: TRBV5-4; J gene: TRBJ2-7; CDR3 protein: CASSRGLAGGSYEQYF